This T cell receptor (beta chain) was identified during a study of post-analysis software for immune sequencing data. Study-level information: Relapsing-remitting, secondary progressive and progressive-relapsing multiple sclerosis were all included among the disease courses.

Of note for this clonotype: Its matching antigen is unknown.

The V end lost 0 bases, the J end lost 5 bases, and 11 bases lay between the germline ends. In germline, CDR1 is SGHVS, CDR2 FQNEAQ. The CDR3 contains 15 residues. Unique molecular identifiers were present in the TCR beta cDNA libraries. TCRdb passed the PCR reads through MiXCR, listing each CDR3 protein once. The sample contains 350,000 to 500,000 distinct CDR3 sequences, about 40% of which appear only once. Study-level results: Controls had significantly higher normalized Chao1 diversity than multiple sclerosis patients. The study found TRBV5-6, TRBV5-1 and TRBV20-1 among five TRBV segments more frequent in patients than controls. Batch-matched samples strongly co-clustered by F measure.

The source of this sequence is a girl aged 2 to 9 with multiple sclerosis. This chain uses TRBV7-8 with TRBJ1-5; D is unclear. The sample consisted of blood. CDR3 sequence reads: CASSLAWEGDQPQHF. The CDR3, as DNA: TGTGCCAGCAGCTTAGCTTGGGAGGGAGATCAGCCCCAGCATTTT.